This T cell receptor (beta chain) was observed in a study of CD8+ T cells in alopecia areata. RNA was isolated and reverse transcribed to cDNA, the sequencing template. Here immunoSEQ multiplex PCR was the method, and the copy in TCRdb shows in-frame clones only, minus some. The repertoire has more than 150,000 clones, 59% of them found once; the top ten carry roughly 14%. Peripheral blood samples and lesional scalp punch biopsies were obtained from alopecia areata patients. For this clone: At one end the junction does not follow the germline gene, possibly because of a read error.

The CDR3 sequence is 15 residues long. CDR1 and CDR2 (germline): SSHAT, FNYEAQ (reference sequence). This chain links TRBV7-7 with TRBJ2-5; TRBD2 agrees at 8 bases. This specimen consisted of CD4+ T cells sorted from blood, obtained at week 0. This TCR was sampled from a human donor with alopecia areata. CDR3 bases: TGTGCTAGCAGCTTATTTACGGGAGGGCAAGAGACCCAGTACTTC. Translating gives CASSLFTGGQETQYF.